This entry lists 20 T cell receptor beta chains sequenced from one sample in a study of CD8+CD57+ T cells in acquired aplastic anemia. Genomic DNA templated the TCR beta VDJ and CDR3 profiling. MiXCR, applied by TCRdb to the reads, yields one record per CDR3 protein. This sample has about 190,000 distinct CDR3 sequences, with roughly half found just once. The specimen sequenced was sorted CD4+, CD8+, or CD8+CD57+ T cells (not recorded which) from PBMCs. The receptors come from a human donor in good health, serving as a control.

This clonotype showed up many times. One junction end does not reproduce the germline sequence, and a read error may be involved. The V gene is TRBV12-3 or TRBV12-4, the J gene TRBJ2-2, with D hard to call. The CDR3 consists of 11 residues. The CDR3 DNA is TGTGCCAGCAGGTACACCGGCGAGCTGTTTTTT. It codes for CASRYTGELFF.

The rearrangement links TRBV11-2 to TRBJ2-3; D remains ambiguous. The germline gives CDR1 SGHAT, CDR2 FQNNGV. Trimming left V 5 bases short and J 8 bases short, with 11 bases between. This CDR3 is 12 amino acids long. The CDR3 spells CASSLAQRTQYF. In DNA, the CDR3 is TGTGCCAGCAGCCTCGCCCAGCGTACGCAGTATTTT.

V usage is TRBV10-2 and J usage is TRBJ2-7, with TRBD1 matching 10 bases. V shed 7 bases, J shed 3 bases, and the junction held 9 bases outside the gene matches. Germline CDR1 reads WSHSY; CDR2 reads SAAADI. The CDR3 consists of 15 residues. CDR3 DNA: TGCGCCAGCAACGCCGGGACAGGGGCGGTCTACGAGCAGTACTTC. The encoded protein is CASNAGTGAVYEQYF.

The chain has TRBV20-1 and TRBJ2-7; 7 bases map to TRBD2. CDR3 size: 14 residues. The trim removed 5 bases at V and 3 bases at J, leaving 10 bases unmatched. CDR1 and CDR2 (germline): DFQATT, SNEGSKA (reference sequence). CDR3 sequence: CSAGLGEGGYEQYF. The CDR3 bases are TGCAGTGCTGGATTGGGGGAGGGTGGCTACGAGCAGTACTTC.

Concerning this clonotype itself: This could be a read error, since a much larger clone is one nucleotide away. The V call is TRBV10-2, the J call TRBJ2-7; D may match TRBD1 or TRBD2 (5 bases each). The CDR3 is made up of 13 amino acids. In germline, CDR1 is WSHSY, CDR2 SAAADI. The CDR3 spells CASRLQASYEQYF. The DNA of the CDR3 is TGTGCCAGCAGACTACAGGCCTCCTACGAGCAGTACTTC.

This chain joins TRBV5-1 and TRBJ1-6, with 10 bases lining up with TRBD1. Trimming took 2 bases from V and 10 from J; bases not matched to a gene: 6. Germline CDR1 reads SGHRS; CDR2 reads YFSETQ. The CDR3 contains 15 residues. CDR3 protein: CASSLGTGAGSPLHF. The CDR3 DNA reads as TGCGCCAGCAGCTTAGGGACAGGGGCTGGGTCACCCCTCCACTTT.

J is TRBJ1-1 and V is TRBV24-1; no definite D call. The ends were cut back, 6 bases at V and 4 bases at J, with 5 bases in the middle. The CDR3 consists of 11 residues. Germline V gene sequence: CDR1 KGHDR, CDR2 SFDVKD. CDR3 sequence reads: CATSLGTEAFF. The CDR3 region has the DNA TGTGCCACCAGTCTCGGCACTGAAGCTTTCTTT.

A note on this clonotype: The junction shows a germline mismatch at one end, possibly a read error. This rearrangement joins TRBV18 to TRBJ2-1, with TRBD1 matching 11 bases. Germline-derived CDR1 and CDR2 are KGHSH and LQKENI. The CDR3 has 15 residues. The DNA of the CDR3 is TGCGCCAGCTCACCCGGGACAGGGGGCTACAATGAGCAGTTCTTC. Amino acids: CASSPGTGGYNEQFF.

This clonotype has ten or more counts. The chain joins TRBV4-3 to TRBJ2-2; D remains ambiguous. CDR3 length: 16 amino acids. With 0 bases removed from V and 1 base from J, the gap between germline ends came to 9 bases. Germline V gives CDR1 LGHNA, CDR2 YSLEER. CDR3 in amino acids: CASSQEAAMNTGELFF. CDR3 sequence (DNA): TGCGCCAGCAGCCAAGAGGCAGCGATGAACACCGGGGAGCTGTTTTTT.

This clonotype is judged medium-sized. The genes are TRBV7-6 and TRBJ2-5; 7 bases align to TRBD1. From germline, CDR1 is SGHVS and CDR2 FNYEAQ. The CDR3 length is 15 residues. V dropped 0 bases and J dropped 4; count of bases not matched to a gene: 5. CDR3 DNA: TGTGCCAGCAGCTTAGCCCCACGACAGGGAGAGACCCAGTACTTC. This sequence encodes CASSLAPRQGETQYF.

The chain employs TRBV24-1 and TRBJ2-1; perhaps D is TRBD1 or TRBD2 (6 bases each). The CDR3 has 15 residues. Germline CDR1 reads KGHDR; CDR2 reads SFDVKD. Trimming took 4 bases from V and 4 from J, leaving 13 bases between them. CDR3 sequence (DNA): TGTGCCACCAGTGACGGGGGCTTGAAGTACAATGAGCAGTTCTTC. Translated: CATSDGGLKYNEQFF.

The chain links TRBV19 to TRBJ2-3; 15 nucleotides match TRBD2. This CDR3 is 15 amino acids long. After removal of 4 bases from V and 5 bases from J, the junction contained 1 base not matched to a gene. Germline CDR1 and CDR2: LNHDA and SQIVND (reference sequence). As DNA, the CDR3 is TGTGCCAGTAGTAGGACTAGCGGGGGGGGAGATACGCAGTATTTT. Translated, it gives CASSRTSGGGDTQYF. Full variable domain (missing parts from reference TRBV19 and TRBJ2-3): DGGITQSPKYLFRKEGQNVTLSCEQNLNHDAMYWYRQDPGQGLRLIYYSQIVNDFQKGDIAEGYSVSREKKESFPLTVTSAQKNPTAFYLCASSRTSGGGDTQYFGPGTRLTVL.

This clonotype was recorded many times. The CDR3 DNA is TGTGCCAGCAGCTTAGCCATTGGCCGGTGGAATGAGCAGTTCTTC. Protein product: CASSLAIGRWNEQFF. The genes are TRBV7-8 and TRBJ2-1; D is ambiguous. Looked up from germline, CDR1 is SGHVS and CDR2 is FQNEAQ. Between the trimmed V and J ends, which lost 0 bases and 7 bases, there was a span of 13 bases. This CDR3 has 15 residues.

V usage is TRBV9 and J usage is TRBJ1-1, with TRBD1 matching 7 bases. Germline trimming cut 0 bases from V and 5 bases from J; bases unmatched to any gene: 4. Germline lookup yields CDR1 SGDLS and CDR2 YYNGEE. The length of the CDR3 is 14 residues. The CDR3 loop is CASSVVTGDTEAFF. CDR3 DNA: TGTGCCAGCAGCGTAGTCACAGGGGATACTGAAGCTTTCTTT.

This clonotype has at least ten counts. Sequence at one end of the junction differs from germline and may be a read error. V is TRBV5-1 and J is TRBJ1-1, with D maybe TRBD1 (5 bases). Germline V lookup: CDR1 SGHRS, CDR2 YFSETQ. The CDR3 covers 13 residues. The CDR3 loop is CASSLGVNTEAFF. CDR3 bases: TGTGCCAGCAGCTTAGGGGTTAACACTGAAGCTTTCTTT.

This clonotype has at least ten counts. CDR3 loop: CASTYWHGQGVDYGYTF. CDR3 sequence (DNA): TGTGCCAGCACCTATTGGCACGGACAGGGGGTCGACTATGGCTACACCTTC. The chain couples TRBV6-2 or TRBV6-3 to TRBJ1-2; 10 nucleotides agree with TRBD1. CDR3 length equals 17 residues. V lost 7 bases and J lost 3; bases outside the gene matches: 14. In germline, CDR1 is MNHEY, CDR2 SVGEGT.

This chain joins TRBV19 and TRBJ2-3; TRBD1 matches at 8 bases. The CDR3 contains 15 residues. The V gene end was trimmed by 3 bases and the J gene end by 5 bases; junction bases not matched to a gene: 7. The germline gives CDR1 LNHDA, CDR2 SQIVND (reference sequence). CDR3 DNA: TGTGCCAGTAGTATGCGTCAGGGGGCCGTAGATACGCAGTATTTT. Amino acid sequence: CASSMRQGAVDTQYF. The variable domain in full, with the rest retrieved from reference TRBV19 and TRBJ2-3, is DGGITQSPKYLFRKEGQNVTLSCEQNLNHDAMYWYRQDPGQGLRLIYYSQIVNDFQKGDIAEGYSVSREKKESFPLTVTSAQKNPTAFYLCASSMRQGAVDTQYFGPGTRLTVL.

This chain joins TRBV7-2 and TRBJ2-3; 8 nucleotides agree with TRBD2. The junction had 10 bases not matched to a gene; V was cut back by 2 bases and J by 0 bases. The CDR3 runs to 18 residues. Germline V gives CDR1 SGHTA, CDR2 FQGNSA. As DNA, the CDR3 is TGTGCCAGCAGCTTAAGGGTGCACCAGCGGGGGAGCACAGATACGCAGTATTTT. Encoded protein: CASSLRVHQRGSTDTQYF.

This clonotype was recorded many times. The chain carries TRBV19 and TRBJ1-1; maybe TRBD1 (5 bases). The CDR3 totals 13 residues. V shed 4 bases and J shed 2 bases, with 8 bases lying between them. Germline loops: CDR1 LNHDA, CDR2 SQIVND (reference sequence). The CDR3 spells CASSTTGNTEAFF. The CDR3 DNA sequence: TGTGCCAGTAGTACCACAGGAAACACTGAAGCTTTCTTT.

Judged by abundance, this clonotype is medium-sized. An end of the junction does not agree with germline; a read error may underlie this. The chain is built from TRBV7-7 and TRBJ2-5, with D possibly being TRBD1 (6 bases). Germline V gene sequence: CDR1 SSHAT, CDR2 FNYEAQ (reference sequence). The CDR3 runs to 13 residues. The CDR3 DNA follows: TGTGCTAGCAGCTACAGGGTACAAGAGACCCAGTACTTC. Translation: CASSYRVQETQYF.